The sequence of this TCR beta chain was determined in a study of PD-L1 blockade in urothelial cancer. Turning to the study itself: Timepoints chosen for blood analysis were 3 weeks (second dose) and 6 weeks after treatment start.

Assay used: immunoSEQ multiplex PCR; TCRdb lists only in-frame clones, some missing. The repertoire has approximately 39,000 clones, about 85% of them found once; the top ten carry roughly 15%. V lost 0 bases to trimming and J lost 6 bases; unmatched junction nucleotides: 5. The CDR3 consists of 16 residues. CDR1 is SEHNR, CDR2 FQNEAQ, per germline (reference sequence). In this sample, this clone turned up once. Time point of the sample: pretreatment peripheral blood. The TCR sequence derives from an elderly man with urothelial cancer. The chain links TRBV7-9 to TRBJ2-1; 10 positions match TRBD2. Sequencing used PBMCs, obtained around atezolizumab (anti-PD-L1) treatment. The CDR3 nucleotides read TGTGCCAGCAGCTTAGCCCGAAGCGGGAGGGGCAATGAGCAGTTCTTC. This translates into CASSLARSGRGNEQFF.